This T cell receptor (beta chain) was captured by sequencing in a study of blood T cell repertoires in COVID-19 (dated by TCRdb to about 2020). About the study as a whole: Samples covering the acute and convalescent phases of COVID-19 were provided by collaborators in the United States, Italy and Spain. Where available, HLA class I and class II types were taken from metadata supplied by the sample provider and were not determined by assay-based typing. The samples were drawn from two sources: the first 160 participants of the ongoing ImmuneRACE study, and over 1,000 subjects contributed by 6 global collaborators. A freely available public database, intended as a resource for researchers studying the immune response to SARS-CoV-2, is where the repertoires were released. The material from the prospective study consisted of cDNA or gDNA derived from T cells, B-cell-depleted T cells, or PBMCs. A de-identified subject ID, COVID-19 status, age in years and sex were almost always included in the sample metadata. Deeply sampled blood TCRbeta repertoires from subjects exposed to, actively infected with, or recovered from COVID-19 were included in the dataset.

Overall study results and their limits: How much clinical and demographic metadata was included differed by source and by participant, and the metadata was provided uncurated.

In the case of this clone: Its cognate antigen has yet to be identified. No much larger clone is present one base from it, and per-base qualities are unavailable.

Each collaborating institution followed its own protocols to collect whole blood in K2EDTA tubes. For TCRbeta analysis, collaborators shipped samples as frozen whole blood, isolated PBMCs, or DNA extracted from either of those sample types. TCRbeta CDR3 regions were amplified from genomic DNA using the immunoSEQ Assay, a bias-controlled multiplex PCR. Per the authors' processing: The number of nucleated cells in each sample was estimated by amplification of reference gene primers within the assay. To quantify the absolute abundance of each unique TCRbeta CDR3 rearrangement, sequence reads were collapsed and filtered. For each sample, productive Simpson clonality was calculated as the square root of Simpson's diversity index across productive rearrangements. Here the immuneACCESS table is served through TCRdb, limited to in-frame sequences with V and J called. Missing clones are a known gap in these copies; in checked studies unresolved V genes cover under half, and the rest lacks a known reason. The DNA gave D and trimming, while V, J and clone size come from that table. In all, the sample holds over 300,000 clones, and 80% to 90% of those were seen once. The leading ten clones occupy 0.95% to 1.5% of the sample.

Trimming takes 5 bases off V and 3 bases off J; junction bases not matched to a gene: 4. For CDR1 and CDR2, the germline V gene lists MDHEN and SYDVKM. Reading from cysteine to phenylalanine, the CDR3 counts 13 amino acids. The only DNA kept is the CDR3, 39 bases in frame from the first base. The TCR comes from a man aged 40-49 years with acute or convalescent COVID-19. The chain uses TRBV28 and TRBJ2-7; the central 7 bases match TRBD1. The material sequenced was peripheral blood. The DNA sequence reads TGTGCCAGCAGTCCGGCAGGGGGCTACGAGCAGTACTTC. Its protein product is CASSPAGGYEQYF.